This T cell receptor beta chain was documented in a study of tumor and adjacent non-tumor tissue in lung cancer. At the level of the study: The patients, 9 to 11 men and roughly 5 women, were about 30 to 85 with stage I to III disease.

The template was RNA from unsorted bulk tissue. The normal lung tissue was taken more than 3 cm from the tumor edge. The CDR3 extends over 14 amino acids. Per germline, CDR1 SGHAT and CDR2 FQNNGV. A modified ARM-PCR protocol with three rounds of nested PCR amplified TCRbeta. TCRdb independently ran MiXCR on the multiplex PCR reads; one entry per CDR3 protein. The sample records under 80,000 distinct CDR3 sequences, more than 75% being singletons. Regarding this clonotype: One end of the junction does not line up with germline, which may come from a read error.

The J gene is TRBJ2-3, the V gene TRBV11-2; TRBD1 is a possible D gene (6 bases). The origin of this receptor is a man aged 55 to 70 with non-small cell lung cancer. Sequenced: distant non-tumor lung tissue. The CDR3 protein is CANSLGGFGYTQYF. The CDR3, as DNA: TGTGCCAACAGCTTAGGGGGTTTTGGGTATACGCAGTATTTT.